Listed below are T cell receptor beta chains from one sample, sequenced in a study of blood T cell repertoires in COVID-19. Only in-frame clones appear in the TCRdb table, and some are missing; sequencing was by immunoSEQ multiplex PCR. This table holds tens of thousands of clones, 70% to 90% found once. Sequences were obtained from peripheral blood. The receptors derive from a woman of 80 years or more with COVID-19, enrolled during active disease. CDR3s include the opening cysteine and the closing phenylalanine or tryptophan. Each record gives: J gene, CDR3 length, V gene, clone size, D gene, CDR3 protein, CDR3 DNA. D genes are given only for firm matches. The size entry is marked missing in some rows and otherwise reads once, few, many or a size class.

TRBJ2-7 | 14 | TRBV5-1 | NA | TRBD2 | CASSFGGAGYEQYF | TGCGCCAGCAGCTTCGGGGGGGCCGGCTACGAGCAGTACTTC
TRBJ2-3 | 16 | TRBV11-2 | NA | TRBD2 | CASSLVGTSAIHTQYF | TGTGCCAGCAGCTTAGTGGGGACTAGCGCGATTCATACGCAGTATTTT
TRBJ2-1 | 16 | TRBV7-6 | NA | TRBD2 | CASSPRLARPYNEQFF | TGTGCCAGCAGTCCAAGACTAGCGCGCCCCTACAATGAGCAGTTCTTC
TRBJ2-5 | 16 | TRBV5-6 | NA | NA | CASSRAGGGMRETQYF | TGTGCCAGCAGTCGCGCGGGTGGGGGGATGAGGGAGACCCAGTACTTC
TRBJ2-1 | 15 | TRBV19 | large | TRBD2 | CASSITSGSFDEQFF | TGTGCCAGTAGTATAACTAGCGGGAGTTTCGATGAGCAGTTCTTC
TRBJ1-1 | 14 | TRBV18 | once | TRBD1 | CASSPGQGNTEAFF | TGTGCCAGCTCACCGGGACAGGGGAACACTGAAGCTTTCTTT
TRBJ2-7 | 14 | TRBV19 | NA | TRBD2 | CASSIGGRAREQYF | TGTGCCAGTAGTATCGGCGGGAGGGCCCGCGAGCAGTACTTC
TRBJ1-5 | 19 | TRBV29-1 | NA | TRBD1 | CSVVIRQGLLGEANQPQHF | TGCAGCGTGGTCATACGACAGGGGCTACTAGGGGAGGCCAATCAGCCCCAGCATTTT
TRBJ2-5 | 15 | TRBV3-1/TRBV3-2 | NA | TRBD1 | CASSLGQGTGKTQYF | TGTGCCAGCAGTCTGGGACAGGGAACGGGGAAGACCCAGTACTTC
TRBJ2-5 | 13 | TRBV11-2 | NA | NA | CASSLKGNGAQYF | TGTGCCAGCAGCTTAAAGGGCAACGGGGCCCAGTACTTC
TRBJ1-6 | 13 | TRBV6-1 | NA | NA | CASSEVRDSPLHF | TGTGCCAGCAGTGAAGTCAGGGATTCACCCCTCCACTTT
TRBJ2-1 | 12 | TRBV10-3 | NA | NA | CAISQEYNEQFF | TGTGCCATCAGCCAGGAATACAATGAGCAGTTCTTC
TRBJ1-4 | 14 | TRBV6-6 | NA | NA | CASSYNPLGEKLFF | TGTGCCAGCAGTTATAACCCCCTCGGGGAAAAACTGTTTTTT
TRBJ2-5 | 13 | TRBV19 | NA | NA | CASSVLPQETQYF | TGTGCCAGTAGTGTCCTCCCCCAAGAGACCCAGTACTTC
TRBJ2-5 | 13 | TRBV7-2 | NA | NA | CASSLDPRETQYF | TGTGCCAGCAGCTTAGACCCTAGGGAGACCCAGTACTTC
TRBJ1-1 | 11 | TRBV20-1 | once | NA | CSARAYTEAFF | TGCAGTGCTAGAGCTTACACTGAAGCTTTCTTT
TRBJ2-1 | 16 | TRBV24-1 | NA | TRBD1 | CATSDLSHRGGNEQFF | TGTGCCACCAGTGATTTGAGTCACAGGGGTGGCAATGAGCAGTTCTTC
TRBJ1-1 | 16 | TRBV6-6 | NA | TRBD1 | CASSPNNRGGNTEAFF | TGTGCCAGCAGTCCGAATAACAGGGGTGGGAACACTGAAGCTTTCTTT
TRBJ2-7 | 14 | TRBV7-9 | many | NA | CASSLAGVAYEQYF | TGTGCCAGCAGCTTAGCCGGGGTTGCCTACGAGCAGTACTTC
TRBJ2-5 | 15 | TRBV5-6 | NA | TRBD1 | CASSLRQGARETQYF | TGTGCCAGCAGCTTGAGGCAGGGGGCGCGGGAGACCCAGTACTTC
TRBJ1-2 | 11 | TRBV27 | once | NA | CASGQSYGYTF | TGTGCCAGTGGACAAAGCTATGGCTACACCTTC
TRBJ2-7 | 15 | TRBV3-1/TRBV3-2 | NA | NA | CASSPSPGGSYEQYF | TGTGCCAGCAGCCCAAGCCCCGGGGGAAGCTACGAGCAGTACTTC
TRBJ2-7 | 15 | TRBV7-2 | NA | NA | CASSPTAAASYEQYF | TGTGCCAGCAGCCCCACAGCGGCGGCCTCCTACGAGCAGTACTTC
TRBJ2-2 | 15 | TRBV7-9 | NA | TRBD2 | CASSLATSHTGELFF | TGTGCCAGCAGCTTAGCGACTAGCCACACCGGGGAGCTGTTTTTT
TRBJ2-7 | 12 | TRBV2 | NA | NA | CASKGDAYEQYF | TGTGCCAGCAAGGGGGATGCCTACGAGCAGTACTTC
TRBJ1-1 | 14 | TRBV7-2 | NA | TRBD1 | CASSSHRGATEAFF | TGTGCCAGCAGCTCTCACAGGGGCGCCACTGAAGCTTTCTTT
TRBJ2-7 | 15 | TRBV2 | few | TRBD1 | CASSEGTGGYSEQYF | TGTGCCAGCAGTGAAGGGACAGGGGGCTACTCCGAGCAGTACTTC
TRBJ1-2 | 13 | TRBV6-4 | once | NA | CASSGGDNYGYTF | TGTGCCAGCAGTGGCGGGGATAACTATGGCTACACCTTC
TRBJ2-1 | 16 | TRBV7-9 | NA | TRBD2 | CASTPRGLAGGGEQFF | TGTGCCAGCACCCCCCGAGGCCTAGCGGGAGGGGGAGAGCAGTTCTTC
TRBJ1-1 | 13 | TRBV11-3 | few | NA | CASSPGTTKEAFF | TGTGCCAGCAGCCCCGGGACAACAAAAGAAGCTTTCTTT
TRBJ1-5 | 15 | TRBV6-5 | NA | NA | CASRSGLVRDQPQHF | TGTGCCAGCAGGTCAGGGTTGGTCCGCGATCAGCCCCAGCATTTT
TRBJ1-4 | 15 | TRBV7-2 | NA | NA | CASSKQLWANEKLFF | TGTGCCAGCAGCAAACAGCTTTGGGCTAATGAAAAACTGTTTTTT
TRBJ2-5 | 14 | TRBV7-2 | NA | NA | CASSLQGGGETQYF | TGTGCCAGCAGCTTACAGGGGGGAGGAGAGACCCAGTACTTC
TRBJ2-3 | 13 | TRBV6-6 | NA | NA | CASFSGSTDTQYF | TGTGCCAGCTTCAGTGGCTCCACAGATACGCAGTATTTT
TRBJ2-2 | 16 | TRBV7-2 | NA | TRBD2 | CASIIGTPGGAGELFF | TGTGCCAGCATAATTGGGACGCCCGGGGGGGCCGGGGAGCTGTTTTTT
TRBJ2-7 | 15 | TRBV5-6 | NA | TRBD2 | CASSLIAGHSYEQYF | TGTGCCAGCAGCTTGATAGCGGGACATTCCTACGAGCAGTACTTC
TRBJ2-2 | 16 | TRBV7-2 | NA | NA | CASSLEGAGAPGELFF | TGTGCCAGCAGCTTAGAAGGTGCAGGGGCGCCTGGGGAGCTGTTTTTT
TRBJ1-5 | 14 | TRBV19 | NA | NA | CASSIDGRELPQHF | TGTGCCAGTAGTATAGATGGGCGAGAGTTGCCCCAGCATTTT
TRBJ2-7 | 14 | TRBV9 | medium-sized | TRBD1 | CASSGGYRGREQYF | TGTGCCAGCAGCGGGGGGTACAGGGGAAGGGAGCAGTACTTC
TRBJ2-7 | 12 | TRBV7-2 | NA | NA | CASSPSTYEQYF | TGTGCCAGCAGCCCCTCTACCTACGAGCAGTACTTC
TRBJ2-5 | 17 | TRBV4-1 | NA | TRBD2 | CASSQGAGGLGTETQYF | TGCGCCAGCAGCCAGGGGGCGGGGGGGCTTGGTACGGAGACCCAGTACTTC
TRBJ2-1 | 12 | TRBV7-2 | NA | NA | CASSLNSGEQFF | TGTGCCAGCAGCTTAAATTCAGGGGAGCAGTTCTTC
TRBJ2-7 | 15 | TRBV9 | NA | TRBD2 | CASSVGSGGSYEQYF | TGTGCCAGCAGCGTAGGTAGCGGGGGGTCTTACGAGCAGTACTTC
TRBJ1-1 | 16 | TRBV19 | once | NA | CASSIAGKLGDTEAFF | TGTGCCAGTAGTATAGCCGGGAAGCTTGGGGACACTGAAGCTTTCTTT
TRBJ1-3 | 18 | TRBV18 | NA | TRBD1 | CASSQRPPEQGAGNTIYF | TGTGCCAGCTCACAACGCCCTCCTGAACAGGGGGCAGGAAACACCATATATTTT
TRBJ1-1 | 13 | TRBV18 | NA | TRBD1 | CASSPGQGSEAFF | TGTGCCAGCTCACCAGGACAGGGTTCTGAAGCTTTCTTT
TRBJ1-6 | 15 | TRBV15 | NA | NA | CATSRPGGYNSPLHF | TGTGCCACCAGCCGCCCAGGAGGCTATAATTCACCCCTCCACTTT
TRBJ2-7 | 15 | TRBV6-5 | NA | TRBD1 | CASRLDRGRSYEQYF | TGTGCCAGCAGACTGGACAGGGGAAGGTCCTACGAGCAGTACTTC